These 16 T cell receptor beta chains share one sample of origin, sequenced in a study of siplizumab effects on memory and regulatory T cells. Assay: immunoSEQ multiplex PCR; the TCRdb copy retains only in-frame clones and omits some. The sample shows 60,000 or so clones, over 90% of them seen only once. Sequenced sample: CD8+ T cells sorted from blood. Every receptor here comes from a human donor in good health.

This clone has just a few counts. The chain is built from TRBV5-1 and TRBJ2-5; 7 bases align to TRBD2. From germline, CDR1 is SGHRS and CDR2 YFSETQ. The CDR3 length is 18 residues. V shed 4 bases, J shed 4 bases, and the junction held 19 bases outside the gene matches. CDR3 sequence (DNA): TGCGCCAGCAGCCTCCGACCCGCGGGAGAGGGGTGGAGAGAGACCCAGTACTTC. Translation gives CASSLRPAGEGWRETQYF.

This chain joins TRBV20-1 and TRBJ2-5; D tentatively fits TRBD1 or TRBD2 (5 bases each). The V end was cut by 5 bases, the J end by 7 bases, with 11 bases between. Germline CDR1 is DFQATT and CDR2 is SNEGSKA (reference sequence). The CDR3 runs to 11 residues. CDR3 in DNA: TGCAGTGCTCGGGACGTTGGGACCCAGTACTTC. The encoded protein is CSARDVGTQYF.

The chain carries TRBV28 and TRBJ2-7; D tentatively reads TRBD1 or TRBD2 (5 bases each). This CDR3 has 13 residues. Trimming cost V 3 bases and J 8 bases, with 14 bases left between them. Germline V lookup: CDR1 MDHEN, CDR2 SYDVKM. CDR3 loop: CASSLGVNPQQYF. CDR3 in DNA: TGTGCCAGCAGTTTGGGGGTCAATCCCCAGCAGTACTTC.

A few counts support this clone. CDR3 residues: CASSLPSSQGQETQYF. The CDR3 nucleotides are TGTGCCAGCAGCTTACCCTCCTCACAGGGGCAAGAGACCCAGTACTTC. The chain couples TRBV5-6 to TRBJ2-5; 7 positions match TRBD1. The CDR3 is 16 residues long. V lost 2 bases to trimming and J lost 2 bases; unmatched junction nucleotides: 9. Germline-derived CDR1 and CDR2 are SGHDT and YYEEEE. Looking up the rest from reference TRBV5-6 and TRBJ2-5 gives the full variable domain: DAGVTQSPTHLIKTRGQQVTLRCSPKSGHDTVSWYQQALGQGPQFIFQYYEEEERQRGNFPDRFSGHQFPNYSSELNVNALLLGDSALYLCASSLPSSQGQETQYFGPGTRLLVL.

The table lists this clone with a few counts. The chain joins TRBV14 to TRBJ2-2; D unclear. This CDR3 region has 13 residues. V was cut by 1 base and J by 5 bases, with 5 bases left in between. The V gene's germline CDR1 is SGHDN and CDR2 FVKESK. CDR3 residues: CASSQVETGELFF. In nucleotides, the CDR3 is TGTGCCAGCAGCCAAGTCGAAACCGGGGAGCTGTTTTTT.

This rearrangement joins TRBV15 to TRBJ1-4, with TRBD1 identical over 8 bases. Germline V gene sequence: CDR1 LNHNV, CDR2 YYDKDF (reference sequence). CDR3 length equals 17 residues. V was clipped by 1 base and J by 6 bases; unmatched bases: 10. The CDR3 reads CATSRVNLVTGDEKLFF. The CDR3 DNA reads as TGTGCCACCAGCAGAGTTAACCTTGTGACAGGGGATGAAAAACTGTTTTTT.

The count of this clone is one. CDR3 protein: CASSASGRATDTQYF. The CDR3 region has the DNA TGTGCCAGCAGTGCTAGCGGGAGGGCCACAGATACGCAGTATTTT. The J gene is TRBJ2-3, the V gene TRBV6-4, with 12 positions matching TRBD2. Germline assignment: CDR1 MRHNA and CDR2 SNTAGT. The CDR3 contains 15 residues. With V trimmed by 4 bases and J by 2 bases, 1 base remained unmatched.

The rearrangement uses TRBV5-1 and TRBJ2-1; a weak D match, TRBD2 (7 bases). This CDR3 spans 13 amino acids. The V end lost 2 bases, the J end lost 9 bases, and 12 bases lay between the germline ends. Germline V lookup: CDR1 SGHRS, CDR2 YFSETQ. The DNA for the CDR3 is TGCGCCAGCAGCTTCCTCGGGGGGCCTGAGCAGTTCTTC. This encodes CASSFLGGPEQFF.

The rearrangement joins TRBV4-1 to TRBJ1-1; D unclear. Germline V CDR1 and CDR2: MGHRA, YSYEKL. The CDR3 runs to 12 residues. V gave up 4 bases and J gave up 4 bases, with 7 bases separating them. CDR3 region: CASSRGGTEAFF. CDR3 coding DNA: TGCGCCAGCAGCCGCGGAGGCACTGAAGCTTTCTTT.

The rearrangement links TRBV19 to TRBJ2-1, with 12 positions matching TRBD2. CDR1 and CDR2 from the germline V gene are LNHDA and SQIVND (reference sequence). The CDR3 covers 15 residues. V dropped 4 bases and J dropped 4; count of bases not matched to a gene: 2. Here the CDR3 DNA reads TGTGCCAGTAGTAGTGGGACTAGCGGGTACAATGAGCAGTTCTTC. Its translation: CASSSGTSGYNEQFF.

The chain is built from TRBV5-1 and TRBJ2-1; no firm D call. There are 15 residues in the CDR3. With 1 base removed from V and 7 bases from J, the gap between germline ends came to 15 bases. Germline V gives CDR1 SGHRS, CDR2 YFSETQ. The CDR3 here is CASSLSSMNKNEQFF. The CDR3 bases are TGCGCCAGCAGCTTGAGTAGTATGAATAAAAATGAGCAGTTCTTC.

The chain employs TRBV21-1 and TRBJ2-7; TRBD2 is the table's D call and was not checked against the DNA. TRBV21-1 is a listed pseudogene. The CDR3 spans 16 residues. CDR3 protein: CARTRGEAWKAYEQYF. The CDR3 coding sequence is TGTGCCAGGACCCGAGGGGAGGCTTGGAAGGCCTACGAGCAGTACTTC.

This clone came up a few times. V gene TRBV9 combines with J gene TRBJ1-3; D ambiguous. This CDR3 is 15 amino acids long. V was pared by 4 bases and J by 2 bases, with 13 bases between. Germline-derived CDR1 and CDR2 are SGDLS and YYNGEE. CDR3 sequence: CASSPPRGAGNTIYF. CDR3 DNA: TGTGCCAGCAGCCCTCCCCGGGGAGCTGGAAACACCATATATTTT.

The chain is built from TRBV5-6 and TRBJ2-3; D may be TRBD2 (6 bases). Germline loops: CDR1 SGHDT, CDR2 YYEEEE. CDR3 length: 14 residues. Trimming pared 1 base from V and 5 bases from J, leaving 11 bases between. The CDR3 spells CASSLFPGVDTQYF. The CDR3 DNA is TGTGCCAGCAGCTTGTTCCCGGGGGTAGATACGCAGTATTTT.

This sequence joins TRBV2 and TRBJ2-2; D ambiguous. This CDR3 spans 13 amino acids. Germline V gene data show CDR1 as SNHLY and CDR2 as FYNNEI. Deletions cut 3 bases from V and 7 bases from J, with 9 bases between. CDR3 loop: CASSEDGSGELFF. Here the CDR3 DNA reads TGTGCCAGCAGTGAGGACGGAAGCGGGGAGCTGTTTTTT.

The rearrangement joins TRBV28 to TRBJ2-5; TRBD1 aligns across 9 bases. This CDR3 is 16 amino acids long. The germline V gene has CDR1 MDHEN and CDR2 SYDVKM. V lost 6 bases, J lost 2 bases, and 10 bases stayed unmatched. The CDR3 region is CASRPPPGTGQETQYF. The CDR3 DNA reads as TGTGCCAGCAGGCCCCCCCCGGGGACAGGGCAAGAGACCCAGTACTTC.